Following are 9 T cell receptor beta chains from one sample sequenced in a study of blood T cell repertoires in COVID-19. Only in-frame clones appear in the TCRdb table, and some are missing; sequencing was by immunoSEQ multiplex PCR. The sample lists roughly 390,000 clones; about 85% were seen once. The source material was peripheral blood. The receptors derive from a young woman with acute or convalescent COVID-19.

The chain joins TRBV5-4 to TRBJ1-1, with 9 bases lining up with TRBD1. In germline, CDR1 is SGHNT, CDR2 YYREEE (reference sequence). V shed 3 bases, J shed 5 bases, and the junction held 2 bases outside the gene matches. This CDR3 has 13 amino acids. CDR3: CASSSQGATEAFF. CDR3 coding DNA: TGTGCCAGCAGCTCACAGGGGGCGACTGAAGCTTTCTTT.

The V and J genes are TRBV6-6 and TRBJ2-7; the D gene is possibly TRBD2 (6 bases). Per germline, CDR1 MNHNY and CDR2 SVGAGI (reference sequence). The CDR3 totals 14 residues. V lost 2 bases to trimming and J lost 0 bases, with 8 bases between them. The CDR3 sequence: CASSYGLPSYEQYF. DNA of the CDR3: TGTGCCAGCAGTTACGGACTACCCTCCTACGAGCAGTACTTC.

The CDR3 DNA is TGTGCCAGCCTCGGACTAGCCGGGCCAGATGCGGAGTTCTTC. Its translation: CASLGLAGPDAEFF. The rearrangement uses TRBV7-9 and TRBJ2-1; 8 bases are shared with TRBD2. With V trimmed by 8 bases and J by 14 bases, 17 bases remained unmatched. CDR3 length equals 14 residues. Germline V gives CDR1 SEHNR, CDR2 FQNEAQ (reference sequence).

This chain links TRBV10-1 with TRBJ1-1; D call uncertain. Trimming left V 0 bases short and J 6 bases short, with 11 bases between. The length of the CDR3 is 14 residues. Germline assignment: CDR1 WNHNN and CDR2 SYGVQD (reference sequence). CDR3 sequence reads: CASSESTERAEAFF. In nucleotides, the CDR3 is TGCGCCAGCAGTGAGTCGACTGAGCGGGCTGAAGCTTTCTTT.

This clone was counted once. The chain joins TRBV4-1 to TRBJ1-2; perhaps TRBD1 as D (6 bases). The CDR3 contains 15 residues. V was cut by 4 bases and J by 4 bases, with 16 bases left in between. Germline V lookup: CDR1 MGHRA, CDR2 YSYEKL. The CDR3 region is CASSPAGGAGYGYTF. The CDR3 DNA reads as TGCGCCAGCAGCCCCGCCGGGGGGGCCGGCTATGGCTACACCTTC.

The rearrangement joins TRBV4-1 to TRBJ2-7; 9 nucleotides line up with TRBD2. V dropped 0 bases and J dropped 2; count of bases not matched to a gene: 5. Germline V lookup: CDR1 MGHRA, CDR2 YSYEKL. The CDR3 spans 16 residues. The CDR3 sequence is CASSQDEASGTYEQYF. DNA for the CDR3: TGCGCCAGCAGCCAAGATGAAGCTAGCGGGACCTACGAGCAGTACTTC.

The chain carries TRBV10-3 and TRBJ2-1; 16 bases are shared with TRBD2. J lost 7 bases, V lost 3 bases, and 3 bases had no gene match. The germline gives CDR1 ENHRY, CDR2 SYGVKD. The CDR3 contains 16 residues. Here the CDR3 reads CAISEPGLAGGNEQFF. CDR3 in DNA: TGTGCCATCAGTGAACCGGGACTAGCGGGAGGGAATGAGCAGTTCTTC.

This chain connects TRBV7-8 to TRBJ1-5, with D possibly being TRBD1 (6 bases). The CDR3 is made up of 17 amino acids. V was clipped by 2 bases and J by 0 bases, with 14 bases between them. Germline values: CDR1 SGHVS, CDR2 FQNEAQ. CDR3 bases: TGTGCCAGCAGCTTAAGGGGGGGAGACTATAGCAATCAGCCCCAGCATTTT. It encodes CASSLRGGDYSNQPQHF. Complete variable domain (other parts from reference TRBV7-8 and TRBJ1-5): GAGVSQSPRYKVAKRGQDVALRCDPISGHVSLFWYQQALGQGPEFLTYFQNEAQLDKSGLPSDRFFAERPEGSVSTLKIQRTQQEDSAVYLCASSLRGGDYSNQPQHFGDGTRLSIL.

V gene TRBV29-1 combines with J gene TRBJ2-4; D gene ambiguous. Germline lookup yields CDR1 SQVTM and CDR2 ANQGSEA. The V end was cut by 0 bases, the J end by 6 bases, with 12 bases between. CDR3 length equals 14 residues. The CDR3 DNA reads as TGCAGCGTTGAAGATCCTAGTGAGAGAAACATTCAGTACTTC. Translating gives CSVEDPSERNIQYF.